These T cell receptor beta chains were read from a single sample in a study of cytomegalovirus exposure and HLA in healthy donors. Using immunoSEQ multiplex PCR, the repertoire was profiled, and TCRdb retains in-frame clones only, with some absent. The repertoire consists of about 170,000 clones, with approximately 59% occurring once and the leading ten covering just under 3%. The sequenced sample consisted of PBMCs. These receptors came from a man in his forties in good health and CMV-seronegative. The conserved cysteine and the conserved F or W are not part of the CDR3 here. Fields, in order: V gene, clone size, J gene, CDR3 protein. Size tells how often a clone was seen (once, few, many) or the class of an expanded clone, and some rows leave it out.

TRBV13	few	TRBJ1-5	ASSGGGVYSNQPQH
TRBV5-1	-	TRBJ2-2	ASSTRTGLTGELF
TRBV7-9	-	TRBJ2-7	ASSPTGSYEQY
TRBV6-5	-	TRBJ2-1	ASRAGTGGAWEQF
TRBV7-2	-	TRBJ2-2	ASSQRGFGTGELF
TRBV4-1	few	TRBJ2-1	ASSQDPDSSYNEQF
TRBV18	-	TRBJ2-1	ASSPGLAGQYNEQF
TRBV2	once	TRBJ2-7	ASRGHSYEQY
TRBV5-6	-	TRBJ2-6	ASSLEAGGAPPRRVLT
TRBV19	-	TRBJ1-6	ARVGQRYNSPLH
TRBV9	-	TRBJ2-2	ASSPRVGTTNTGELF
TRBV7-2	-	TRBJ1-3	ASTSGFSGNTIY
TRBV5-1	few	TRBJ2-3	ASSGLAESLDTQY
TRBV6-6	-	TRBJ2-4	ASSPLAKNIQY
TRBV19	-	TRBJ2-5	ASSPGLVEETQY